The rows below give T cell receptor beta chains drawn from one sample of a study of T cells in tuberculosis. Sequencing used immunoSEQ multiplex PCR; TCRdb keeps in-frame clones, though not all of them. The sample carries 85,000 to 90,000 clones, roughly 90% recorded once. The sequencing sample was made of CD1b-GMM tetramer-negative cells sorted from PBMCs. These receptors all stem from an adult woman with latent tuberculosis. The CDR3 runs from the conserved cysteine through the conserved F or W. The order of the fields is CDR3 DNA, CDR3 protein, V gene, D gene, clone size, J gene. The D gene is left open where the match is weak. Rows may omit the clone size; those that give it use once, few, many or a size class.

CDR3 DNA: TGTGCCAGAAGCAATTCGGCCCAGGGCCAGGAGACTGAAGCTTTCTTT
CDR3 protein: CARSNSAQGQETEAFF
V gene: TRBV5-3
D gene: -
clone size: -
J gene: TRBJ1-1

CDR3 DNA: TGTGCCAGCAGCTCGCCTACAGGGGTAGGGAACACTGAAGCTTTCTTT
CDR3 protein: CASSSPTGVGNTEAFF
V gene: TRBV28
D gene: TRBD1
clone size: -
J gene: TRBJ1-1

CDR3 DNA: TGTGCCAGCAGCTTAGCACGGGACAGCTTTTCTAACTATGGCTACACCTTC
CDR3 protein: CASSLARDSFSNYGYTF
V gene: TRBV7-2
D gene: TRBD1
clone size: -
J gene: TRBJ1-2

CDR3 DNA: TGTGCCAGCAGCCAAGAAGGGGCAGGGCGTCGGGAAAAACTGTTTTTT
CDR3 protein: CASSQEGAGRREKLFF
V gene: TRBV4-2
D gene: -
clone size: once
J gene: TRBJ1-4

CDR3 DNA: TGTGCCTCGGGGGTGATTAGATACGGCTACACCTTC
CDR3 protein: CASGVIRYGYTF
V gene: TRBV6-5
D gene: -
clone size: once
J gene: TRBJ1-2

CDR3 DNA: TGTGCCAGCAGCTTGGCAGCTTTATCGGCTCGGGGTGAAAAACTGTTTTTT
CDR3 protein: CASSLAALSARGEKLFF
V gene: TRBV11-2
D gene: -
clone size: -
J gene: TRBJ1-4

CDR3 DNA: TGTGCCAGCAGCTTGGTGGGGCAGGGGCATGGCTACACCTTC
CDR3 protein: CASSLVGQGHGYTF
V gene: TRBV5-4
D gene: -
clone size: -
J gene: TRBJ1-2

CDR3 DNA: TGTGCCAGCAGTTACGGGGGTGGGGGGGTCACCGGGGAGCTGTTTTTT
CDR3 protein: CASSYGGGGVTGELFF
V gene: TRBV6-5
D gene: TRBD2
clone size: -
J gene: TRBJ2-2

CDR3 DNA: TGTGCCAGCAGCCAACGCCGGGACAGGGTTCTAACCGGCAAAAACATTCAGTACTTC
CDR3 protein: CASSQRRDRVLTGKNIQYF
V gene: TRBV4-2
D gene: TRBD1
clone size: -
J gene: TRBJ2-4

CDR3 DNA: TGTGCCAGCTCACGAGGCCTCTCAACTAATGAAAAACTGTTTTTT
CDR3 protein: CASSRGLSTNEKLFF
V gene: TRBV18
D gene: -
clone size: -
J gene: TRBJ1-4

CDR3 DNA: TGTGCCAGCAGCTCTGCCTTCCGGGACAGGGCCGAGCAGTTCTTC
CDR3 protein: CASSSAFRDRAEQFF
V gene: TRBV21-1
D gene: -
clone size: -
J gene: TRBJ2-1

CDR3 DNA: TGCGCCAGCAGCTTGCTACGGAGCGGTGGACAAGAGACCCAGTACTTC
CDR3 protein: CASSLLRSGGQETQYF
V gene: TRBV5-1
D gene: -
clone size: -
J gene: TRBJ2-5

CDR3 DNA: TGTGCCAGCAGCTTAGGCGGGGGGGTGCCCAATGAGCAGTTCTTC
CDR3 protein: CASSLGGGVPNEQFF
V gene: TRBV7-6
D gene: TRBD2
clone size: -
J gene: TRBJ2-1

CDR3 DNA: TGCGCCAGCAGGGACAGGGCTTCGTATGGCTACACCTTC
CDR3 protein: CASRDRASYGYTF
V gene: TRBV5-1
D gene: TRBD1
clone size: -
J gene: TRBJ1-2

CDR3 DNA: TGTGCCAGCAGCTTAGTGGCGGAAGAGACCCAGTACTTC
CDR3 protein: CASSLVAEETQYF
V gene: TRBV7-9
D gene: -
clone size: -
J gene: TRBJ2-5

CDR3 DNA: TGTGCCATCAGTGCACAGGACGGACTACCTTTTAACTATGGCTACACCTTC
CDR3 protein: CAISAQDGLPFNYGYTF
V gene: TRBV10-3
D gene: -
clone size: -
J gene: TRBJ1-2

CDR3 DNA: TGTGCCAGCAGCTCGGGTTCGGGGTTGAGTCAGCCCCAGCATTTT
CDR3 protein: CASSSGSGLSQPQHF
V gene: TRBV5-6
D gene: -
clone size: once
J gene: TRBJ1-5